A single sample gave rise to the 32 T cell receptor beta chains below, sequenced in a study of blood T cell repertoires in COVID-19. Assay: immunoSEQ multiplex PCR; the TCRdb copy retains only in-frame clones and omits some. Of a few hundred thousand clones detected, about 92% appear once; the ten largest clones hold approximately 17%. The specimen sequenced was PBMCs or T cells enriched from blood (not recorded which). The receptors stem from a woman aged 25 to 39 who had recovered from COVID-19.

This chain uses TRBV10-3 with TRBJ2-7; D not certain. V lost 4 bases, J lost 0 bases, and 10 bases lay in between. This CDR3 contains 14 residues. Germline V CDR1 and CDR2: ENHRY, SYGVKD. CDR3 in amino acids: CAISGRSFSYEQYF. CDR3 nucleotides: TGTGCCATCAGTGGGAGATCCTTCTCCTACGAGCAGTACTTC.

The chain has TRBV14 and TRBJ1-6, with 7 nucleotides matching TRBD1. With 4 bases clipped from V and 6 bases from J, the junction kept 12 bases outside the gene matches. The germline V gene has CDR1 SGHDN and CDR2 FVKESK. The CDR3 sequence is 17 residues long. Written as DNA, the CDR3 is TGTGCCAGCAGCCGAGGGATCACCGGGACAGCTAATTCACCCCTCCACTTT. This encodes CASSRGITGTANSPLHF.

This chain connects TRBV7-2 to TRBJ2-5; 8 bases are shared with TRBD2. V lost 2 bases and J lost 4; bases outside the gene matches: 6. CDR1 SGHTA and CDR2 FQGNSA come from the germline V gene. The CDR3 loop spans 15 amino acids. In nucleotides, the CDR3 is TGTGCCAGCAGCTTATTACTAGCGGTACCAGAGACCCAGTACTTC. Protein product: CASSLLLAVPETQYF.

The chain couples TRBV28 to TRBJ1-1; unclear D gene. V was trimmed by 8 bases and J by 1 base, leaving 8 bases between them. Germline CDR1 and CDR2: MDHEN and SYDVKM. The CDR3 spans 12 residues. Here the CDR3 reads CASVAENTEAFF. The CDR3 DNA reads TGTGCCAGCGTGGCGGAGAACACTGAAGCTTTCTTT.

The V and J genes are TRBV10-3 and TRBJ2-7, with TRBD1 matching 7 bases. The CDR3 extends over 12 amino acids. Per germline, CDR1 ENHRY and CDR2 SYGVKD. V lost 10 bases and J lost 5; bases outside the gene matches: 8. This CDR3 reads CASRQGGHEQYF. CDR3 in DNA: TGTGCCAGTAGACAGGGCGGCCACGAGCAGTACTTC.

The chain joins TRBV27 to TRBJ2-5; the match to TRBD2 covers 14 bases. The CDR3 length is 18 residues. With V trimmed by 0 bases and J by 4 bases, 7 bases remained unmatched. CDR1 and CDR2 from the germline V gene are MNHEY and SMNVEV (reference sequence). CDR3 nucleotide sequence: TGTGCCAGCAGTTTATCCCCGGGACTAGCGGGGGTGGGAGAGACCCAGTACTTC. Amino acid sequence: CASSLSPGLAGVGETQYF.

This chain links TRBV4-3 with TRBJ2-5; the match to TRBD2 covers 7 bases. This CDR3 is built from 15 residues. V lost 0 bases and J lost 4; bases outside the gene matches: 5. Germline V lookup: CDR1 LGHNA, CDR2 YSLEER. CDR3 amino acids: CASSQDSGGSETQYF. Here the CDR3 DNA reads TGCGCCAGCAGCCAAGATTCGGGGGGTTCAGAGACCCAGTACTTC.

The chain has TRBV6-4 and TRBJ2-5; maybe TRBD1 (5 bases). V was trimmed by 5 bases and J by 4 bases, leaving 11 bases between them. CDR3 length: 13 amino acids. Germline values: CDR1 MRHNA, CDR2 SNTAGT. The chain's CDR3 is CASSRDRGETQYF. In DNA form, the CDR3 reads TGTGCCAGCAGTCGAGACAGAGGAGAGACCCAGTACTTC.

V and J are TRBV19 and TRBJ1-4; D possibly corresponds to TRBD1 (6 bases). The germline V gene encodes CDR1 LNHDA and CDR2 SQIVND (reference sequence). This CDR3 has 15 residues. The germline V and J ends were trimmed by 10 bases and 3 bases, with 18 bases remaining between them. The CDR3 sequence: CATTAPGEANEKLFF. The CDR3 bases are TGTGCCACCACCGCACCAGGGGAAGCTAATGAAAAACTGTTTTTT.

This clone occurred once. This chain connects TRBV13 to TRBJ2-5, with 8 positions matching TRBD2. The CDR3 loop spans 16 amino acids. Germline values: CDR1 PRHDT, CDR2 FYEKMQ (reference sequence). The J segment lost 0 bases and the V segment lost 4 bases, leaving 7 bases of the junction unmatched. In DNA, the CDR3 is TGTGCCAGCAGCTCACGACTAGCGATATACCAAGAGACCCAGTACTTC. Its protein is CASSSRLAIYQETQYF.

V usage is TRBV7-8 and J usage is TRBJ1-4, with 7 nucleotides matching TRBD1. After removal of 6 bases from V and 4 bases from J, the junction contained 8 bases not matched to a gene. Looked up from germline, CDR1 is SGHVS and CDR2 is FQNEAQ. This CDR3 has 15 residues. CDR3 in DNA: TGTGCCAGCAGACCCTCCGGGACAGTTAATGAAAAACTGTTTTTT. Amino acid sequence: CASRPSGTVNEKLFF.

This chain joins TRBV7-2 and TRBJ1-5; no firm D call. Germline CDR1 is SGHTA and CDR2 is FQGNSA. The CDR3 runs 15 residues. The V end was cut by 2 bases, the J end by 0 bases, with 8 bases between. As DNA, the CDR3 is TGTGCCAGCAGCTTATCCCTGTATAGCAATCAGCCCCAGCATTTT. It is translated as CASSLSLYSNQPQHF.

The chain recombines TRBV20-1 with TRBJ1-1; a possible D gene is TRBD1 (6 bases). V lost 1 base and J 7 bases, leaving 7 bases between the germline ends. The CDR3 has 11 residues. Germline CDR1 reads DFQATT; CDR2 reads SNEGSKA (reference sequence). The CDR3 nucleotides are TGCAGTGCTAGAGCGGACAGTGAAGCTTTCTTT. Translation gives CSARADSEAFF.

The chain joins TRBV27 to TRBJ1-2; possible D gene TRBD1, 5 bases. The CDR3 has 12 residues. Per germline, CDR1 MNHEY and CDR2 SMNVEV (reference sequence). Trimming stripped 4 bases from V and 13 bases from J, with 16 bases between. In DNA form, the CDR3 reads TGTGCCAGCAGTTCCACAGGCCTGGCAGTCACCTTC. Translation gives CASSSTGLAVTF.

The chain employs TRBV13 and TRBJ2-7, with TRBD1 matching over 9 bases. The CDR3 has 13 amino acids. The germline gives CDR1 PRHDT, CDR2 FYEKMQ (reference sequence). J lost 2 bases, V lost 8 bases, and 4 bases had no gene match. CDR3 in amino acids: CASGGTGTYEQYF. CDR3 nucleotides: TGTGCCAGCGGTGGGACAGGGACCTACGAGCAGTACTTC.

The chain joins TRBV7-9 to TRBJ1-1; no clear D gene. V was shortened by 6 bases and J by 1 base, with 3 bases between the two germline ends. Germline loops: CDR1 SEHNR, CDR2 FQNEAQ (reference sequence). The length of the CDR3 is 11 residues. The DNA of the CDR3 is TGTGCCAGCAGGGCGAACACTGAAGCTTTCTTT. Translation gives CASRANTEAFF.

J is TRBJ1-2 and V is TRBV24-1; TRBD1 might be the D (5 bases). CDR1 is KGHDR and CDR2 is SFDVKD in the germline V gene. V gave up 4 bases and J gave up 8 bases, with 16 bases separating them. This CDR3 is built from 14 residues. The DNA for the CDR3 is TGTGCCACCAGTGACCTCGACAGAGAGTGGGGCTACACCTTC. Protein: CATSDLDREWGYTF.

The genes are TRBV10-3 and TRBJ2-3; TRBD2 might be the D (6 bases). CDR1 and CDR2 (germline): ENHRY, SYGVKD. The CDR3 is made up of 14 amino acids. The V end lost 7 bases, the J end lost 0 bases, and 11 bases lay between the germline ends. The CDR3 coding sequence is TGTGCCATCACTGGTAGCGGTAGCACAGATACGCAGTATTTT. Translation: CAITGSGSTDTQYF.

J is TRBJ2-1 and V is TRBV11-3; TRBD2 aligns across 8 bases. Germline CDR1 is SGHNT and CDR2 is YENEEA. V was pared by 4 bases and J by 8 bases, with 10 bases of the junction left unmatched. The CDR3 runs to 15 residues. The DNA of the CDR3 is TGTGCCAGCAGCTCCTCCGGGACTAGAGCCCATGAGCAGTTCTTC. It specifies CASSSSGTRAHEQFF.

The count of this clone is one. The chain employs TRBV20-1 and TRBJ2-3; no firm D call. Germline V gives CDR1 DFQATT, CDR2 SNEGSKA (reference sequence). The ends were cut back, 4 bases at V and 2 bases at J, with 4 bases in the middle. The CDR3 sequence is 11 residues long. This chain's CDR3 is CSATTTDTQYF. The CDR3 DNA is TGCAGTGCTACTACCACAGATACGCAGTATTTT.

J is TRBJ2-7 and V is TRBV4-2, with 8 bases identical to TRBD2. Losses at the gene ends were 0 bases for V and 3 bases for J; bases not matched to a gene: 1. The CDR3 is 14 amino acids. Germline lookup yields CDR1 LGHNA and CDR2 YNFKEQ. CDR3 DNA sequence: TGTGCCAGCAGCCAAGAAAGCGGGAGCTACGAGCAGTACTTC. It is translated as CASSQESGSYEQYF.

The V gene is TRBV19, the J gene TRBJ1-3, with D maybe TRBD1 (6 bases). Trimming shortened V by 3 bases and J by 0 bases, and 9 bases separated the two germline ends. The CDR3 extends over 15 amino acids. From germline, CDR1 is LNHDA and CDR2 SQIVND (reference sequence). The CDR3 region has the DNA TGTGCCAGTAGTATGACAGGCGTCTCTGGAAACACCATATATTTT. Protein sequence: CASSMTGVSGNTIYF.

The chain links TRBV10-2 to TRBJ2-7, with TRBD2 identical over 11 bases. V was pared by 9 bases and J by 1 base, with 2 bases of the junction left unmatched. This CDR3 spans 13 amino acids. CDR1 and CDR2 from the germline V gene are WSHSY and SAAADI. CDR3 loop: CASGTSGSYEQYF. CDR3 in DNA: TGCGCCAGTGGGACTAGCGGTTCCTACGAGCAGTACTTC.

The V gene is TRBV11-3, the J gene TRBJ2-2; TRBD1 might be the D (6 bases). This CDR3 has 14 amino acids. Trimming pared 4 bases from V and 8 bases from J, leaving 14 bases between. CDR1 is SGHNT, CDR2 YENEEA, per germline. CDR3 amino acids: CASSSLGGSGELFF. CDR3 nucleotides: TGTGCCAGCAGCTCACTAGGGGGATCTGGGGAGCTGTTTTTT.

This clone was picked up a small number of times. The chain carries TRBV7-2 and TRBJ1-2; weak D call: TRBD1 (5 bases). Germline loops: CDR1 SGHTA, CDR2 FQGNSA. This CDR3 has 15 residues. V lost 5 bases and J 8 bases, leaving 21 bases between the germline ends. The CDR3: CASSLQGIGAEGYTF. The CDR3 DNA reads TGTGCCAGCAGCCTCCAGGGTATTGGCGCGGAGGGCTACACCTTC.

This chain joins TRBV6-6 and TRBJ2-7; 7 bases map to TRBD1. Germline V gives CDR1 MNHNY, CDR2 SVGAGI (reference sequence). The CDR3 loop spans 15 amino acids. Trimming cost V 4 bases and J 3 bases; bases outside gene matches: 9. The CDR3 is CASSSRQGLDYEQYF. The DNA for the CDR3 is TGTGCCAGCAGTTCCAGACAGGGCTTGGACTACGAGCAGTACTTC.

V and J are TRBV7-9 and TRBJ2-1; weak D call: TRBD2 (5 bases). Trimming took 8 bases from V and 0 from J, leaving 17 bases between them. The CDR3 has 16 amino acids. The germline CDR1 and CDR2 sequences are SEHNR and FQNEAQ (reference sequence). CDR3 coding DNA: TGTGCCAGCTCAGTAGGCGGGCTAGGCTCCTACAATGAGCAGTTCTTC. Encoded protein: CASSVGGLGSYNEQFF.

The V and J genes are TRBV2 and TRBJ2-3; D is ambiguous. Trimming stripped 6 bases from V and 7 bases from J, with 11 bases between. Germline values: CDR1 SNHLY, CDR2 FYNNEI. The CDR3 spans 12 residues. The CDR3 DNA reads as TGTGCCAGCAGCCCGGAGACGCATACGCAGTATTTT. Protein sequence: CASSPETHTQYF.

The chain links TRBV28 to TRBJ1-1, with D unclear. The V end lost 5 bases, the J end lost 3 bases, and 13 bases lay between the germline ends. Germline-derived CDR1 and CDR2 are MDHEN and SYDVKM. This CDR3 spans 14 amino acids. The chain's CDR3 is CASSRHGRDTEAFF. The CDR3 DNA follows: TGTGCCAGCAGTCGCCACGGGAGGGACACTGAAGCTTTCTTT.

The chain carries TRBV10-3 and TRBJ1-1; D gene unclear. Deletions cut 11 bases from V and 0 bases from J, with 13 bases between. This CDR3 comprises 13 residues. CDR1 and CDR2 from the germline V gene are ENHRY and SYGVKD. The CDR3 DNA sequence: TGTGCCGCAAGCTCCGTGATGAACACTGAAGCTTTCTTT. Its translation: CAASSVMNTEAFF.

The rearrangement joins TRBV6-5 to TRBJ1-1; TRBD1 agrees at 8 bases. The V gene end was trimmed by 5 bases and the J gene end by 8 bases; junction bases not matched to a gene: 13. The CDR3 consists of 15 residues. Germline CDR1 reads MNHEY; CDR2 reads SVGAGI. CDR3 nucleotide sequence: TGTGCCAGCAGTCCCCCCAGGGGGCGTGCATCAGAAGCTTTCTTT. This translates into CASSPPRGRASEAFF.

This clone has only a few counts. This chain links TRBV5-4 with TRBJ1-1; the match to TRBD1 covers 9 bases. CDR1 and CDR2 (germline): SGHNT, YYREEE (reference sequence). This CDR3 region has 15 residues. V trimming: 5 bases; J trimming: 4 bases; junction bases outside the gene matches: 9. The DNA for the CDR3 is TGTGCCAGCAGTGCTACCGGGACAGGGTCCACTGAAGCTTTCTTT. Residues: CASSATGTGSTEAFF.